Following are 20 T cell receptor beta chains from one sample sequenced in a study of sequential checkpoint blockade in melanoma. Method: immunoSEQ multiplex PCR; TCRdb's copy keeps in-frame clones and lacks some. The repertoire includes under 2,500 clones, 30% of them detected once, and 21% sits in the top ten. Documented treatment: randomized to nivolumab then ipilimumab (arm A) or the reverse (arm B). The sequencing here drew on tumor tissue (inferred from file names), taken from a patient given nivolumab and ipilimumab in sequence. The receptors stem from a human donor with melanoma.

In its sample, this clone is medium-sized. This chain joins TRBV11-3 and TRBJ2-7; 8 bases fit TRBD2. The germline V gene encodes CDR1 SGHNT and CDR2 YENEEA. There are 15 residues in the CDR3. The J segment lost 2 bases and the V segment lost 4 bases, leaving 7 bases of the junction unmatched. The CDR3 DNA sequence: TGTGCCAGCAGCTCGGCCGGGGGGGAAGCCTACGAGCAGTACTTC. Its translation is CASSSAGGEAYEQYF. Supplemented by reference TRBV11-3 and TRBJ2-7, the full variable domain reads EAGVVQSPRYKIIEKKQPVAFWCNPISGHNTLYWYLQNLGQGPELLIRYENEEAVDDSQLPKDRFSAERLKGVDSTLKIQPAELGDSAVYLCASSSAGGEAYEQYFGPGTRLTVT.

The gene calls are TRBV10-2 and TRBJ1-6; TRBD1 matches at 7 bases. The CDR3 consists of 13 residues. Germline lookup yields CDR1 WSHSY and CDR2 SAAADI. J lost 4 bases, V lost 6 bases, and 0 bases had no gene match. CDR3 coding DNA: TGCGCCAGCAGGGGACAGTATAATTCACCCCTCCACTTT. Residues: CASRGQYNSPLHF.

This clone is labeled as medium-sized. The chain links TRBV6-8 to TRBJ1-4, with D possibly matching TRBD1 (6 bases). CDR3 length: 14 amino acids. V dropped 5 bases and J dropped 8 bases, with 15 bases sitting between them. CDR1 MNHGY and CDR2 SAAAGT come from the germline V gene. The CDR3 loop reads CASSRGRRGEKLFF. CDR3 bases: TGTGCCAGCAGTCGGGGCCGGAGGGGGGAAAAACTGTTTTTT.

V usage is TRBV6-8 and J usage is TRBJ1-5, with D tentatively TRBD1 (5 bases). CDR3 size: 12 residues. The V gene's germline CDR1 is MNHGY and CDR2 SAAAGT. V lost 10 bases to trimming and J lost 1 base, with 8 bases between them. DNA of the CDR3: TGTGCCACCCGACAGAGCAATCAGCCCCAGCATTTT. This sequence encodes CATRQSNQPQHF.

The chain links TRBV6-8 to TRBJ1-1; tentatively, D is TRBD1 (5 bases). V lost 8 bases and J lost 4, with 17 bases in between. CDR1 and CDR2 from the germline V gene are MNHGY and SAAAGT. The CDR3 is 14 residues long. CDR3 DNA sequence: TGTGCCAGCTCTCAGGGAGGGGCGAGCACTGAAGCTTTCTTT. This codes for CASSQGGASTEAFF.

This clone was seen only a few times. The CDR3 region is CASSLGRRRSEAFF. CDR3 DNA sequence: TGTGCCAGTAGTTTGGGACGTCGCAGGTCTGAAGCTTTCTTT. J is TRBJ1-1 and V is TRBV19; weak D call: TRBD1 (5 bases). Trimming stripped 5 bases from V and 6 bases from J, with 16 bases between. CDR3 length: 14 amino acids. The germline V gene has CDR1 LNHDA and CDR2 SQIVND (reference sequence). Complete variable domain (other parts from reference TRBV19 and TRBJ1-1): DGGITQSPKYLFRKEGQNVTLSCEQNLNHDAMYWYRQDPGQGLRLIYYSQIVNDFQKGDIAEGYSVSREKKESFPLTVTSAQKNPTAFYLCASSLGRRRSEAFFGQGTRLTVV.

This chain's CDR3 is CASSPPTHTGGTEAFF. CDR3 DNA: TGTGCCAGCTCACCACCGACTCATACAGGGGGCACTGAAGCTTTCTTT. The chain couples TRBV18 to TRBJ1-1; 8 nucleotides match TRBD1. The J segment lost 4 bases and the V segment lost 0 bases, leaving 7 bases of the junction unmatched. The CDR3 spans 16 residues. Germline assignment: CDR1 KGHSH and CDR2 LQKENI.

By proportion, this clone is medium-sized. This chain links TRBV9 with TRBJ2-3; 11 nucleotides agree with TRBD2. This CDR3 is 15 amino acids long. Trimming removed 6 bases from V and 2 bases from J; junction bases left unmatched: 5. Germline V CDR1 and CDR2: SGDLS, YYNGEE. DNA for the CDR3: TGTGCCAGCACTCGACTAGCGGGGCCCACAGATACGCAGTATTTT. Protein: CASTRLAGPTDTQYF.

The chain has TRBV6-8 and TRBJ2-1; D may correspond to TRBD1 or TRBD2 (5 bases each). Trimming cost V 5 bases and J 0 bases, with 11 bases left between them. Germline values: CDR1 MNHGY, CDR2 SAAAGT. CDR3 length equals 15 residues. CDR3 loop: CASSTAGTSYNEQFF. In nucleotides, the CDR3 is TGTGCCAGCAGTACGGCTGGGACCTCCTACAATGAGCAGTTCTTC.

A few counts support this clone. The chain is built from TRBV25-1 and TRBJ1-2, with a tentative D call TRBD1 (5 bases). Trimming pared 10 bases from V and 4 bases from J, leaving 25 bases between. Germline CDR1 is MGHDK and CDR2 is SYGVNS. CDR3 length equals 16 residues. The CDR3 reads CATHPGWTSILYGYTF. CDR3 nucleotide sequence: TGTGCCACCCATCCAGGGTGGACCTCGATCCTCTATGGCTACACCTTC.

In its sample, this clone was seen a few times. The chain has TRBV11-3 and TRBJ2-5; the match to TRBD2 covers 7 bases. This CDR3 is built from 15 residues. V dropped 2 bases and J dropped 5; count of bases not matched to a gene: 8. From germline, CDR1 is SGHNT and CDR2 YENEEA. CDR3 DNA sequence: TGTGCCAGCAGCTTAAGGGAGGGGAACACGGAGACCCAGTACTTC. Its protein product is CASSLREGNTETQYF.

This chain links TRBV28 with TRBJ1-6; D gene ambiguous. Germline V gene sequence: CDR1 MDHEN, CDR2 SYDVKM. Trimming left V 5 bases short and J 10 bases short, with 15 bases between. This CDR3 contains 14 residues. CDR3 residues: CASSNYRERSPLHF. The CDR3 DNA reads TGTGCCAGCAGTAACTACAGAGAACGATCACCCCTCCACTTT.

There are a few counts of this clone. The rearrangement uses TRBV12-5 and TRBJ1-1; no reliable D call. This CDR3 comprises 11 residues. Per germline, CDR1 LGHNT and CDR2 FRNRAP. The chain's CDR3 is CASTFNTEAFF. The CDR3 nucleotides read TGTGCCAGCACGTTTAACACTGAAGCTTTCTTT. Drawing the rest from reference TRBV12-5 and TRBJ1-1, the complete variable domain is DARVTQTPRHKVTEMGQEVTMRCQPILGHNTVFWYRQTMMQGLELLAYFRNRAPLDDSGMPKDRFSAEMPDATLATLKIQPSEPRDSAVYFCASTFNTEAFFGQGTRLTVV.

This clone turned up a few times. The genes are TRBV6-8 and TRBJ1-1; perhaps TRBD1 as D (6 bases). V dropped 6 bases and J dropped 3 bases, with 8 bases sitting between them. This CDR3 has 12 amino acids. Germline V CDR1 and CDR2: MNHGY, SAAAGT. CDR3 sequence (DNA): TGTGCCAGCAGGAGACAGGACACTGAAGCTTTCTTT. This translates into CASRRQDTEAFF.

By sample share, this clone is large (0.1 to 1%). V usage is TRBV19 and J usage is TRBJ2-7; a possible D gene is TRBD1 (5 bases). CDR1 and CDR2 from the germline V gene are LNHDA and SQIVND (reference sequence). V was pared by 2 bases and J by 5 bases, with 10 bases between. The CDR3 consists of 13 residues. CDR3: CASSIRGEDEQYF. The CDR3, as DNA: TGTGCCAGTAGTATAAGGGGCGAGGACGAGCAGTACTTC.

This clone came up a few times. J is TRBJ2-6 and V is TRBV9; D gene unclear. V shed 5 bases and J shed 0 bases, with 6 bases lying between them. Germline lookup yields CDR1 SGDLS and CDR2 YYNGEE. The CDR3 has 14 residues. DNA for the CDR3: TGTGCCAGCAGTCGCGACTCTGGGGCCAACGTCCTGACTTTC. This codes for CASSRDSGANVLTF.

This clone has more than one count but fewer than ten. The V and J genes are TRBV15 and TRBJ1-2, with unresolved D. CDR3 length: 15 residues. The germline gives CDR1 LNHNV, CDR2 YYDKDF (reference sequence). The V end was cut by 0 bases, the J end by 4 bases, with 12 bases between. CDR3 protein: CATSRDRGGSYGYTF. For the CDR3, the DNA is TGTGCCACCAGCAGAGATCGGGGTGGGAGCTATGGCTACACCTTC.

There are a few counts of this clone. The rearrangement links TRBV6-8 to TRBJ1-6; possibly TRBD1 for D (6 bases). The length of the CDR3 is 14 residues. Trimming left V 11 bases short and J 9 bases short, with 20 bases between. Germline CDR1 reads MNHGY; CDR2 reads SAAAGT. The CDR3 region is CASRGGGNGSPLHF. CDR3 DNA sequence: TGTGCCTCCAGAGGGGGGGGGAATGGTTCACCCCTCCACTTT.

The chain is built from TRBV14 and TRBJ2-3; D may be TRBD1 (6 bases). The length of the CDR3 is 16 residues. Germline values: CDR1 SGHDN, CDR2 FVKESK. V dropped 4 bases and J dropped 3 bases, with 17 bases sitting between them. The CDR3 sequence is CASSLAPGARTDTQYF. CDR3 in DNA: TGTGCCAGCAGCCTCGCCCCAGGGGCGCGGACAGATACGCAGTATTTT.

In its sample, this clone ranks as medium-sized. V is TRBV11-3 and J is TRBJ1-1; D may be TRBD1 (5 bases). Per germline, CDR1 SGHNT and CDR2 YENEEA. The CDR3 runs to 14 residues. V was shortened by 4 bases and J by 6 bases, with 15 bases between the two germline ends. The CDR3 DNA reads as TGTGCCAGCAGCTCCAACACACGCAGGGCTGAAGCTTTCTTT. This translates into CASSSNTRRAEAFF. The full variable domain, in which reference TRBV11-3 and TRBJ1-1 provide the parts outside the CDR3, is EAGVVQSPRYKIIEKKQPVAFWCNPISGHNTLYWYLQNLGQGPELLIRYENEEAVDDSQLPKDRFSAERLKGVDSTLKIQPAELGDSAVYLCASSSNTRRAEAFFGQGTRLTVV.